In its sample, the clone carrying this T cell receptor (beta chain) was seen a few times. Method: immunoSEQ multiplex PCR; TCRdb's copy keeps in-frame clones and lacks some. The repertoire holds 40,000 to 50,000 clones, roughly 93% seen once, with about 4.7% in the top ten. These data come from a study of T cell changes during pregnancy in multiple sclerosis. The J segment lost 5 bases and the V segment lost 4 bases, leaving 11 bases of the junction unmatched. This CDR3 has 15 amino acids. The germline gives CDR1 MGHRA, CDR2 YSYEKL. The receptor comes from a female donor with multiple sclerosis, enrolled in a pregnancy study. Sequencing was performed on CD8+ T cells from peripheral blood mononuclear cells, taken in the first trimester of pregnancy. The chain joins TRBV4-1 to TRBJ2-7; the match to TRBD1 covers 7 bases. CDR3 nucleotide sequence: TGCGCCAGCAGCCGATCGGACAGGCCCCCGGACGAGCAGTACTTC. This translates into CASSRSDRPPDEQYF.